These 2 T cell receptor beta chains were sequenced from one sample in a study of identical twins. MiXCR, applied by TCRdb to the 5' RACE reads, yields one record per CDR3 protein. The data contain fewer than 900,000 distinct CDR3 sequences, over 20% of them singletons. The same data also contributed to another study, on T cells expressing NK-cell markers.

Sequenced input: PBMCs. Receptors were obtained from a woman in her late teens or twenties in good health.

The chain combines TRBV9 with TRBJ2-7; no firm D call. V lost 4 bases and J 4 bases, leaving 15 bases between the germline ends. This CDR3 is 14 amino acids long. The germline V gene has CDR1 SGDLS and CDR2 YYNGEE. The CDR3 spells CASSLGSDQYEQYF. In DNA form, the CDR3 reads TGTGCCAGCAGCCTCGGGTCGGATCAATACGAGCAGTACTTC.

Only a few counts were recorded for this clonotype. This sequence joins TRBV5-5 and TRBJ1-1, with D maybe TRBD1 (5 bases). Trimming pared 7 bases from V and 11 bases from J, leaving 21 bases between. The CDR3 is made up of 13 amino acids. The germline V gene has CDR1 SGHKS and CDR2 YYEKEE (reference sequence). The CDR3 loop is CASGRDPGLPAFF. The CDR3 DNA reads TGTGCCAGCGGCAGAGATCCAGGGCTGCCGGCTTTCTTT.